Shown below are 26 T cell receptor beta chains from a single sample sequenced in a study of blood T cell repertoires in COVID-19. Repertoires were generated with immunoSEQ multiplex PCR, while TCRdb's copy carries only in-frame clones and drops some. The data show over 250,000 clones, approximately 85% seen once. Sequenced input: peripheral blood. Source of these receptors: a woman between 65 and 79 years old with acute or convalescent COVID-19.

The genes are TRBV3-1 (or the pseudogene TRBV3-2) and TRBJ1-1; 9 bases are shared with TRBD1. The CDR3 has 16 amino acids. With 4 bases clipped from V and 6 bases from J, the junction kept 12 bases outside the gene matches. Per germline, CDR1 LGHDT and CDR2 YNNKEL (reference sequence). The CDR3 loop reads CASSPLTGTGRSEAFF. Written as DNA, the CDR3 is TGTGCCAGCAGCCCGCTTACCGGGACAGGGCGCTCTGAAGCTTTCTTT.

V and J are TRBV7-2 and TRBJ1-2; a weak D match, TRBD1 (6 bases). V shed 5 bases and J shed 5 bases, with 21 bases lying between them. Germline assignment: CDR1 SGHTA and CDR2 FQGNSA. The CDR3 loop spans 16 amino acids. CDR3 protein: CASSQRDGGGWYGYTF. The DNA of the CDR3 is TGTGCCAGCAGCCAGCGGGACGGAGGGGGATGGTATGGCTACACCTTC. The variable domain in full, with the rest retrieved from reference TRBV7-2 and TRBJ1-2, is GAGVSQSPSNKVTEKGKDVELRCDPISGHTALYWYRQSLGQGLEFLIYFQGNSAPDKSGLPSDRFSAERTGGSVSTLTIQRTQQEDSAVYLCASSQRDGGGWYGYTFGSGTRLTVV.

Note on this clone: Other DNA sequences from this sample encode an identical CDR3 as well. The chain uses TRBV5-1 and TRBJ1-2; 7 bases line up with TRBD1. The CDR3 has 13 amino acids. Germline trimming cut 4 bases from V and 2 bases from J; bases unmatched to any gene: 2. CDR1 is SGHRS and CDR2 is YFSETQ in the germline V gene. The CDR3 loop is CASSPDRNYGYTF. DNA for the CDR3: TGCGCCAGCAGCCCGGACAGGAACTATGGCTACACCTTC.

The chain has TRBV24-1 and TRBJ1-1, with D unresolved. V gave up 5 bases and J gave up 1 base, with 10 bases separating them. The CDR3 totals 14 residues. Germline loops: CDR1 KGHDR, CDR2 SFDVKD. CDR3 nucleotide sequence: TGTGCCACCAGTGCGGGTTTTCCGAACACTGAAGCTTTCTTT. Amino acids: CATSAGFPNTEAFF.

V gene TRBV27 combines with J gene TRBJ2-2; no firm D call. V dropped 0 bases and J dropped 4 bases, with 15 bases sitting between them. CDR3 length: 17 residues. Germline loops: CDR1 MNHEY, CDR2 SMNVEV (reference sequence). The CDR3 protein is CASSLSRSQAGTGELFF. The CDR3 coding sequence is TGTGCCAGCAGTTTATCCCGATCCCAGGCTGGCACCGGGGAGCTGTTTTTT.

V gene TRBV29-1 combines with J gene TRBJ2-5; D call uncertain. Germline assignment: CDR1 SQVTM and CDR2 ANQGSEA. V gave up 3 bases and J gave up 7 bases, with 24 bases separating them. This CDR3 contains 16 residues. CDR3 sequence reads: CSVESPGVSTYRTQYF. The DNA of the CDR3 is TGCAGCGTTGAGAGCCCTGGTGTCTCTACCTACAGGACCCAGTACTTC.

The genes are TRBV5-4 and TRBJ2-7; D might be TRBD2 (6 bases). This CDR3 spans 15 amino acids. Germline V gene lookup returns CDR1 SGHNT and CDR2 YYREEE (reference sequence). Trimming took off 4 bases at V and 5 bases at J, with 19 bases between the two ends. CDR3 coding DNA: TGTGCCAGCAGCCCTAGACGCGGGACGGACCACGAGCAGTACTTC. This translates into CASSPRRGTDHEQYF.

The gene calls are TRBV6-5 and TRBJ1-1, with D uncertain. The CDR3 length is 13 residues. Germline V lookup: CDR1 MNHEY, CDR2 SVGAGI. Trimming took 2 bases from V and 2 from J, leaving 6 bases between them. The DNA of the CDR3 is TGTGCCAGCAGTTACATTAGAAACACTGAAGCTTTCTTT. Amino acid sequence: CASSYIRNTEAFF.

This clone was recorded once. The chain employs TRBV14 and TRBJ2-1; D uncertain. Germline V gives CDR1 SGHDN, CDR2 FVKESK. The CDR3 consists of 13 residues. The germline V and J ends were trimmed by 5 bases and 5 bases, with 10 bases remaining between them. The CDR3 DNA is TGTGCCAGCAGCGCTCTGGAGCACAATGAGCAGTTCTTC. Encoded protein: CASSALEHNEQFF.

The chain joins TRBV20-1 to TRBJ2-3, with 7 bases matching TRBD2. Per germline, CDR1 DFQATT and CDR2 SNEGSKA (reference sequence). The CDR3 contains 12 residues. Trimming took 3 bases from V and 8 from J; bases not matched to a gene: 5. The CDR3 sequence is CSASPGGGTQYF. The CDR3 nucleotides are TGCAGTGCTAGTCCGGGGGGAGGTACGCAGTATTTT.

The chain carries TRBV18 and TRBJ1-2; unclear D gene. Germline loops: CDR1 KGHSH, CDR2 LQKENI. V lost 5 bases, J lost 4 bases, and 14 bases lay in between. The CDR3 spans 14 residues. The CDR3 protein is CASSERRTVYGYTF. In nucleotides, the CDR3 is TGTGCCAGCTCAGAGCGGAGGACGGTCTATGGCTACACCTTC. Full variable domain (missing parts from reference TRBV18 and TRBJ1-2): NAGVMQNPRHLVRRRGQEARLRCSPMKGHSHVYWYRQLPEEGLKFMVYLQKENIIDESGMPKERFSAEFPKEGPSILRIQQVVRGDSAAYFCASSERRTVYGYTFGSGTRLTVV.

The chain couples TRBV10-2 to TRBJ1-5; D call uncertain. Trimming took 3 bases from V and 1 from J, leaving 7 bases between them. The germline V gene encodes CDR1 WSHSY and CDR2 SAAADI. This CDR3 region has 14 residues. The CDR3 loop reads CASSDHGSNQPQHF. As DNA, the CDR3 is TGCGCCAGCAGTGATCACGGGAGCAATCAGCCCCAGCATTTT.

Of note for this clone: Other DNA sequences in the same sample also yield this CDR3. The rearrangement links TRBV4-1 to TRBJ1-4; D may be TRBD1 (6 bases). This CDR3 contains 15 residues. V lost 4 bases, J lost 0 bases, and 9 bases lay in between. Germline V lookup: CDR1 MGHRA, CDR2 YSYEKL. CDR3 sequence (DNA): TGCGCCAGCAGCCGCGGGGGCGCAACTAATGAAAAACTGTTTTTT. This encodes CASSRGGATNEKLFF.

The chain links TRBV5-1 to TRBJ1-4, with D perhaps matching TRBD1 (6 bases). CDR1 and CDR2 (germline): SGHRS, YFSETQ. The CDR3 has 15 amino acids. Trimming removed 4 bases at V and 9 bases at J, with 19 bases between. The DNA for the CDR3 is TGCGCCAGCAGCCAGACCAGGGGTGGGGTACAAAAACTGTTTTTT. Its translation is CASSQTRGGVQKLFF. Filled out from reference TRBV5-1 and TRBJ1-4, the complete variable domain reads KAGVTQTPRYLIKTRGQQVTLSCSPISGHRSVSWYQQTPGQGLQFLFEYFSETQRNKGNFPGRFSGRQFSNSRSEMNVSTLELGDSALYLCASSQTRGGVQKLFFGSGTQLSVL.

This clone was seen a handful of times. The chain uses TRBV5-1 and TRBJ2-3, with 11 bases lining up with TRBD2. Germline assignment: CDR1 SGHRS and CDR2 YFSETQ. The CDR3 sequence is 15 residues long. Trimming removed 4 bases from V and 4 bases from J; junction bases left unmatched: 5. In DNA, the CDR3 is TGCGCCAGCAGCGTGGGACTAGCGGACTCAGATACGCAGTATTTT. It encodes CASSVGLADSDTQYF.

V is TRBV7-9 and J is TRBJ2-7, with TRBD1 matching over 12 bases. CDR1 and CDR2 from the germline V gene are SEHNR and FQNEAQ (reference sequence). This CDR3 comprises 15 residues. Germline trimming cut 5 bases from V and 9 bases from J; bases unmatched to any gene: 11. This chain's CDR3 is CASSPRRDRGQVQYF. The CDR3 nucleotides are TGTGCCAGCAGCCCCCGCCGGGACAGGGGGCAGGTGCAGTACTTC.

This chain uses TRBV5-1 with TRBJ1-1, with D possibly being TRBD1 (5 bases). This CDR3 contains 16 residues. V was trimmed by 4 bases and J by 0 bases, leaving 16 bases between them. Germline V gene data show CDR1 as SGHRS and CDR2 as YFSETQ. CDR3 sequence: CASSPAGGTMNTEAFF. CDR3 nucleotides: TGCGCCAGCAGCCCCGCCGGGGGGACGATGAACACTGAAGCTTTCTTT. The full variable domain, with the rest looked up from reference TRBV5-1 and TRBJ1-1, is KAGVTQTPRYLIKTRGQQVTLSCSPISGHRSVSWYQQTPGQGLQFLFEYFSETQRNKGNFPGRFSGRQFSNSRSEMNVSTLELGDSALYLCASSPAGGTMNTEAFFGQGTRLTVV.

The chain employs TRBV6-6 and TRBJ1-1, with D possibly matching TRBD1 (5 bases). The CDR3 runs to 13 residues. CDR1 MNHNY and CDR2 SVGAGI come from the germline V gene (reference sequence). The V end lost 2 bases, the J end lost 6 bases, and 10 bases lay between the germline ends. The CDR3 nucleotides read TGTGCCAGCAGTTACGCAGGGTCGTCTGAAGCTTTCTTT. Residues: CASSYAGSSEAFF.

The rearrangement links TRBV3-1 (or the pseudogene TRBV3-2) to TRBJ2-1; tentative D call: TRBD2 (7 bases). V was clipped by 4 bases and J by 6 bases, with 16 bases between them. This CDR3 has 15 residues. Looked up from germline, CDR1 is LGHDT and CDR2 is YNNKEL (reference sequence). The CDR3 spells CASSRGGAWLNEQFF. CDR3 sequence (DNA): TGTGCCAGCAGCCGAGGGGGGGCCTGGCTCAATGAGCAGTTCTTC.

This clone has only a few counts. The chain combines TRBV7-9 with TRBJ1-3, with 7 bases fitting TRBD1. V lost 8 bases to trimming and J lost 0 bases; unmatched junction nucleotides: 4. Germline-derived CDR1 and CDR2 are SEHNR and FQNEAQ (reference sequence). This CDR3 contains 14 residues. The CDR3 region is CASATGYSGNTIYF. The CDR3 DNA reads TGTGCCAGCGCGACAGGGTACTCTGGAAACACCATATATTTT. Full variable domain (rest looked up from reference TRBV7-9 and TRBJ1-3): DTGVSQNPRHKITKRGQNVTFRCDPISEHNRLYWYRQTLGQGPEFLTYFQNEAQLEKSRLLSDRFSAERPKGSFSTLEIQRTEQGDSAMYLCASATGYSGNTIYFGEGSWLTVV.

The CDR3 loop is CASSEGSSDEKLFF. The CDR3 DNA reads as TGTGCCAGCAGTGAAGGGAGTTCTGATGAAAAACTGTTTTTT. The chain joins TRBV28 to TRBJ1-4, with no clear D. This CDR3 is 14 amino acids long. Germline CDR1 reads MDHEN; CDR2 reads SYDVKM. V gave up 5 bases and J gave up 6 bases, with 13 bases separating them.

The genes are TRBV5-4 and TRBJ2-7; 8 bases are a match to TRBD1. Germline lookup yields CDR1 SGHNT and CDR2 YYREEE (reference sequence). This CDR3 has 17 residues. The J segment lost 3 bases and the V segment lost 4 bases, leaving 15 bases of the junction unmatched. CDR3 nucleotides: TGTGCCAGCAGCGGAAAGGACAGGGCATCCCAAAACTACGAGCAGTACTTC. Protein product: CASSGKDRASQNYEQYF.

The chain has TRBV2 and TRBJ2-1; 11 positions agree with TRBD2. CDR1 and CDR2 from the germline V gene are SNHLY and FYNNEI. Germline trimming cut 4 bases from V and 8 bases from J; bases unmatched to any gene: 4. This CDR3 is built from 14 residues. As DNA, the CDR3 is TGTGCCAGCAGTGGACTAGCGGGGATTGATGAGCAGTTCTTC. It encodes CASSGLAGIDEQFF.

The CDR3 nucleotides are TGTGCCAGCAGTCAGGGTTCAGGGTCGGAGACCCAGTACTTC. Protein sequence: CASSQGSGSETQYF. The chain recombines TRBV6-6 with TRBJ2-5; TRBD1 might be the D (5 bases). Germline CDR1 MNHNY, CDR2 SVGAGI (reference sequence). There are 14 residues in the CDR3. V lost 5 bases and J lost 5, with 15 bases in between.

The CDR3 DNA reads TGTGCCTGGGTTCGGGGGGCGAGCTATGGCTACACCTTC. This sequence encodes CAWVRGASYGYTF. This chain connects TRBV30 to TRBJ1-2; weak D call: TRBD1 (6 bases). Trimming stripped 5 bases from V and 4 bases from J, with 14 bases between. CDR3 length equals 13 residues. Germline V gene data show CDR1 as GTSNPN and CDR2 as SVGIG (reference sequence).

This clone was counted a few times. The chain carries TRBV19 and TRBJ1-2; 8 positions agree with TRBD1. The V segment lost 7 bases and the J segment 5 bases; nucleotides outside the gene matches: 9. This CDR3 region has 14 residues. Germline V gene lookup returns CDR1 LNHDA and CDR2 SQIVND (reference sequence). The CDR3 region has the DNA TGTGCCAGTACCCCGCCAGGGGGCGGGTATGGCTACACCTTC. Protein sequence: CASTPPGGGYGYTF. The variable domain in full, completed from reference TRBV19 and TRBJ1-2, reads DGGITQSPKYLFRKEGQNVTLSCEQNLNHDAMYWYRQDPGQGLRLIYYSQIVNDFQKGDIAEGYSVSREKKESFPLTVTSAQKNPTAFYLCASTPPGGGYGYTFGSGTRLTVV.